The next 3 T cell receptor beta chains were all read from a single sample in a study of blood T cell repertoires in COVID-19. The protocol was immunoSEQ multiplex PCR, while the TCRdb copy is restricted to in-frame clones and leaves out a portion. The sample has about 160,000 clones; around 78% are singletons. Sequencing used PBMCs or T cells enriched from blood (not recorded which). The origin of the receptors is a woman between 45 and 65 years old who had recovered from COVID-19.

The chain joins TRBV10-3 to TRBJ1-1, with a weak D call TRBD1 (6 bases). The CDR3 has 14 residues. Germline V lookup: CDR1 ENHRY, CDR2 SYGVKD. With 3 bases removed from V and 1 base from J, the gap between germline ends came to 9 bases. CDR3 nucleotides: TGTGCCATCAGTGACAGGGGCGGGAACACTGAAGCTTTCTTT. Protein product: CAISDRGGNTEAFF.

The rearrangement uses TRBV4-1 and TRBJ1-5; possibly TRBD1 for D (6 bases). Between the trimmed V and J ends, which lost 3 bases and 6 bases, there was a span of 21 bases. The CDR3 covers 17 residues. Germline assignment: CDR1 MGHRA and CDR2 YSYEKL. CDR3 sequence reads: CASSQHRDVQNGQPQHF. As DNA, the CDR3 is TGCGCCAGCAGCCAGCACAGGGACGTCCAGAACGGTCAGCCCCAGCATTTT.

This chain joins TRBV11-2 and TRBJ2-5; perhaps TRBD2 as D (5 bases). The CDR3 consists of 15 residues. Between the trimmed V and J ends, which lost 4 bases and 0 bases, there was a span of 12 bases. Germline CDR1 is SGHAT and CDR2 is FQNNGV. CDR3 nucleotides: TGTGCCAGCAGCTCGGAGGCCGGGGACCAAGAGACCCAGTACTTC. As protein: CASSSEAGDQETQYF.